Listed here are 2 T cell receptor beta chains from one sample, sequenced in a study of CD8 T cells in Susac syndrome. Reverse transcription used about 0.45 to 1 ug RNA and random hexamers. One entry per CDR3 protein, called by TCRdb with MiXCR from the immunoSEQ multiplex PCR reads. This table has about 140,000 distinct CDR3 sequences, just under 95% appearing once. The material sequenced was CD8+ T cells from PBMCs. These receptors all come from a human donor with Susac syndrome.

The chain joins TRBV29-1 to TRBJ2-7, with 8 bases matching TRBD1. CDR1 and CDR2 from the germline V gene are SQVTM and ANQGSEA. Trimming at V came to 4 bases and at J to 3 bases, leaving 11 bases not matched to a gene. There are 15 residues in the CDR3. This CDR3 reads CSVVFGTGLLYEQYF. The CDR3, as DNA: TGCAGCGTTGTCTTCGGGACAGGTCTCCTCTACGAGCAGTACTTC.

This chain uses TRBV20-1 with TRBJ2-7; 11 positions match TRBD1. The CDR3 extends over 14 amino acids. J was trimmed by 2 bases and V by 4 bases; bases with no gene match: 4. CDR1 and CDR2 from the germline V gene are DFQATT and SNEGSKA (reference sequence). The CDR3 DNA reads as TGCAGTGCTACCCCGGGACAGGGGGCCTACGAGCAGTACTTC. Protein sequence: CSATPGQGAYEQYF.